The 23 T cell receptor beta chains in this list originate from one sample, sequenced in a study of T cells during gluten challenge in celiac disease. Three nested PCRs with multiplexed primers covering all TRA and TRB V genes amplified paired chains. MiXCR was run by TCRdb on the single-cell sequencing reads, yielding one entry per CDR3 protein. The sample has 150 to 200 distinct CDR3 sequences; around 50% are singletons. This material consisted of gluten-specific CD4+ T cells sorted from the duodenum using tetramers, taken at baseline or on day 14 of gluten challenge (not recorded which). The receptors were sampled from a female donor with celiac disease.

Within the sample, this clonotype is hyperexpanded. The rearrangement uses TRBV20-1 and TRBJ2-2; D gene ambiguous. Trimming left V 0 bases short and J 3 bases short, with 11 bases between. Germline V CDR1 and CDR2: DFQATT, SNEGSKA (reference sequence). CDR3 length equals 15 residues. The CDR3 nucleotides are TGCAGTGCTAGAGACAATATTGGGGACACCGGGGAGCTGTTTTTT. Translated: CSARDNIGDTGELFF.

V and J are TRBV9 and TRBJ1-1; no firm D call. V shed 0 bases and J shed 2 bases, with 11 bases lying between them. The CDR3 length is 15 residues. Germline-derived CDR1 and CDR2 are SGDLS and YYNGEE. The CDR3 region is CASSVGAEGNTEAFF. The CDR3 coding sequence is TGTGCCAGCAGCGTAGGGGCAGAAGGAAACACTGAAGCTTTCTTT.

V and J are TRBV6-2 or TRBV6-3 and TRBJ1-5; D possibly corresponds to TRBD1 (5 bases). The germline gives CDR1 MNHEY, CDR2 SVGEGT. This CDR3 spans 13 amino acids. Trimming took 6 bases from V and 11 from J, leaving 17 bases between them. CDR3 in DNA: TGTGCCAGCAGCCCGACCCTTGGGGGAGCCCAGCATTTT. This codes for CASSPTLGGAQHF.

This clonotype is hyperexpanded within its sample. V is TRBV7-2 and J is TRBJ1-1, with TRBD1 identical over 9 bases. The CDR3 contains 15 residues. Germline loops: CDR1 SGHTA, CDR2 FQGNSA. The junction had 8 bases not matched to a gene; V was cut back by 5 bases and J by 4 bases. This CDR3 is CASSNWGQGGTEAFF. As DNA, the CDR3 is TGTGCCAGCAGCAATTGGGGACAGGGTGGCACTGAAGCTTTCTTT.

The chain couples TRBV7-3 to TRBJ1-1, with D unclear. The CDR3 is 13 residues long. Trimming took 5 bases from V and 3 from J, leaving 10 bases between them. CDR1 is SGHTA and CDR2 is FQGTGA in the germline V gene. Written as DNA, the CDR3 is TGTGCCAGCAGCGTGGGCCAAGACACTGAAGCTTTCTTT. It is translated as CASSVGQDTEAFF.

The chain has TRBV20-1 and TRBJ1-2; 9 nucleotides match TRBD1. J lost 6 bases, V lost 4 bases, and 6 bases had no gene match. CDR3 length: 13 residues. Germline CDR1 reads DFQATT; CDR2 reads SNEGSKA (reference sequence). This chain's CDR3 is CSATQQGAHGYTF. The CDR3 DNA reads as TGCAGTGCTACCCAACAGGGGGCGCATGGCTACACCTTC.

This chain connects TRBV5-1 to TRBJ2-4; possibly TRBD2 for D (5 bases). Germline V gene sequence: CDR1 SGHRS, CDR2 YFSETQ. V dropped 2 bases and J dropped 8 bases, with 14 bases sitting between them. The CDR3 consists of 14 residues. CDR3 DNA sequence: TGCGCCAGCAGCTTCGGAGGATATGGGGACATTCAGTACTTC. Protein sequence: CASSFGGYGDIQYF. The full variable domain, in which reference TRBV5-1 and TRBJ2-4 provide the parts outside the CDR3, is KAGVTQTPRYLIKTRGQQVTLSCSPISGHRSVSWYQQTPGQGLQFLFEYFSETQRNKGNFPGRFSGRQFSNSRSEMNVSTLELGDSALYLCASSFGGYGDIQYFGAGTRLSVL.

The sample holds a few counts of this clonotype. The chain employs TRBV29-1 and TRBJ2-1, with 13 bases fitting TRBD2. Trimming removed 4 bases from V and 5 bases from J; junction bases left unmatched: 11. The CDR3 extends over 17 amino acids. Germline CDR1 SQVTM, CDR2 ANQGSEA. The CDR3 nucleotides read TGCAGCGTTGTAACACTAGCGGGAGGGCCAGGGGACAATGAGCAGTTCTTC. Encoded protein: CSVVTLAGGPGDNEQFF.

By sample share, this clonotype is hyperexpanded. The V call is TRBV24-1, the J call TRBJ1-2; D uncertain. Germline values: CDR1 KGHDR, CDR2 SFDVKD. This CDR3 has 14 amino acids. The V end lost 1 base, the J end lost 1 base, and 6 bases lay between the germline ends. The CDR3 DNA reads TGTGCCACCAGTGATTTTCAGCTTAACTATGGCTACACCTTC. Translating gives CATSDFQLNYGYTF.

This clonotype was observed once. This chain uses TRBV6-2 or TRBV6-3 with TRBJ2-7; TRBD1 aligns across 9 bases. Germline CDR1 is MNHEY and CDR2 is SVGEGT. V trimming: 6 bases; J trimming: 6 bases; junction bases outside the gene matches: 12. This CDR3 contains 15 residues. CDR3 region: CASSTLTGGNSEQYF. The CDR3 DNA sequence: TGTGCCAGCAGCACATTGACAGGGGGGAATTCCGAGCAGTACTTC.

This clonotype appeared a few times. The chain recombines TRBV4-2 with TRBJ1-1, with 11 bases lining up with TRBD1. V trimming: 4 bases; J trimming: 5 bases; junction bases outside the gene matches: 3. CDR1 and CDR2 from the germline V gene are LGHNA and YNFKEQ. The CDR3 covers 14 residues. The CDR3 DNA follows: TGTGCCAGCAGCCGAGGACAGGGGGCAACTGAAGCTTTCTTT. This encodes CASSRGQGATEAFF.

The V call is TRBV20-1, the J call TRBJ1-5; D perhaps matches TRBD1 (6 bases). Looked up from germline, CDR1 is DFQATT and CDR2 is SNEGSKA (reference sequence). CDR3 length equals 13 residues. V dropped 5 bases and J dropped 5 bases, with 13 bases sitting between them. CDR3 residues: CSALRQADQPQHF. The CDR3, as DNA: TGCAGTGCTTTGCGACAGGCCGATCAGCCCCAGCATTTT.

The chain has TRBV29-1 and TRBJ2-7, with TRBD2 matching over 7 bases. Germline V gives CDR1 SQVTM, CDR2 ANQGSEA. J was trimmed by 0 bases and V by 6 bases; bases with no gene match: 5. The CDR3 spans 13 residues. CDR3 sequence: CSVGGGTSYEQYF. The CDR3 region has the DNA TGCAGCGTGGGGGGAGGGACCTCCTACGAGCAGTACTTC.

This clonotype has only a few counts. The chain is built from TRBV29-1 and TRBJ2-3, with 12 bases identical to TRBD2. The CDR3 runs to 14 residues. Losses at the gene ends were 7 bases for V and 3 bases for J; bases not matched to a gene: 5. Germline CDR1 SQVTM, CDR2 ANQGSEA. CDR3 residues: CSAYGLAGTDTQYF. For the CDR3, the DNA is TGCAGCGCCTACGGACTAGCGGGAACAGATACGCAGTATTTT.

The chain joins TRBV20-1 to TRBJ1-5; a weak D match, TRBD1 (5 bases). Trimming left V 5 bases short and J 0 bases short, with 8 bases between. CDR1 DFQATT and CDR2 SNEGSKA come from the germline V gene (reference sequence). The length of the CDR3 is 13 residues. Written as DNA, the CDR3 is TGCAGTGCTCGGCAGGGTAGCAATCAGCCCCAGCATTTT. Its protein is CSARQGSNQPQHF.

In regard to this clonotype: The junction departs from the called germline gene at one end, perhaps through a read error. The V and J genes are TRBV7-2 and TRBJ2-5; 7 bases agree with TRBD2. Germline loops: CDR1 SGHTA, CDR2 FQGNSA. The CDR3 extends over 15 amino acids. The CDR3 DNA reads as TGTGTCAGCAGCATCCGGACTAGGGGCGCGGAGACCCAGTACTTC. It specifies CVSSIRTRGAETQYF. The variable domain in full, completed from reference TRBV7-2 and TRBJ2-5, reads GAGVSQSPSNKVTEKGKDVELRCDPISGHTALYWYRQSLGQGLEFLIYFQGNSAPDKSGLPSDRFSAERTGGSVSTLTIQRTQQEDSAVYLCVSSIRTRGAETQYFGPGTRLLVL.

This clonotype was counted between two and nine times. The chain links TRBV14 to TRBJ2-1; 11 nucleotides agree with TRBD2. The germline CDR1 and CDR2 sequences are SGHDN and FVKESK. With 1 base clipped from V and 8 bases from J, the junction kept 7 bases outside the gene matches. The CDR3 covers 16 residues. The CDR3 DNA is TGTGCCAGCAGCCAAGGTCTCCCTAGCGGGAGGTATGAGCAGTTCTTC. It codes for CASSQGLPSGRYEQFF.

The J gene is TRBJ2-3, the V gene TRBV7-2; D is undetermined. Germline CDR1 SGHTA, CDR2 FQGNSA. The V gene lost 5 bases and the J gene lost 4 bases, with 10 bases spanning the gap. This CDR3 has 13 amino acids. The CDR3 bases are TGTGCCAGCAGCGTCCGGGTGGCAGATACGCAGTATTTT. Translation gives CASSVRVADTQYF. The full variable domain, its missing parts supplied by reference TRBV7-2 and TRBJ2-3, is GAGVSQSPSNKVTEKGKDVELRCDPISGHTALYWYRQSLGQGLEFLIYFQGNSAPDKSGLPSDRFSAERTGGSVSTLTIQRTQQEDSAVYLCASSVRVADTQYFGPGTRLTVL.

The V call is TRBV4-2, the J call TRBJ1-4; tentative D call: TRBD1 (5 bases). Germline values: CDR1 LGHNA, CDR2 YNFKEQ. CDR3 length: 14 amino acids. Trimming left V 4 bases short and J 8 bases short, with 14 bases between. The CDR3 reads CASSRGGEREKLFF. CDR3 nucleotides: TGTGCCAGCAGCCGGGGGGGGGAGAGAGAAAAACTGTTTTTT.

The chain is built from TRBV30 and TRBJ1-2; D perhaps matches TRBD1 (5 bases). The germline V gene encodes CDR1 GTSNPN and CDR2 SVGIG (reference sequence). Trimming shortened V by 7 bases and J by 0 bases, and 12 bases separated the two germline ends. This CDR3 spans 13 amino acids. The CDR3 loop is CASAGTANYGYTF. As DNA, the CDR3 is TGTGCCTCTGCCGGGACTGCTAACTATGGCTACACCTTC.

By share of the sample, this clonotype is medium-sized (0.01 to 0.1%). The chain combines TRBV4-3 with TRBJ2-1; 11 bases are a match to TRBD2. The junction had 4 bases not matched to a gene; V was cut back by 3 bases and J by 3 bases. CDR1 is LGHNA and CDR2 is YSLEER in the germline V gene. The CDR3 runs to 16 residues. The CDR3 spells CASSHLLAGDYNEQFF. The DNA for the CDR3 is TGCGCCAGCAGCCACCTACTAGCGGGGGACTACAATGAGCAGTTCTTC.

The V and J genes are TRBV4-3 and TRBJ2-3; D might be TRBD1 (5 bases). Trimming removed 4 bases from V and 4 bases from J, with 12 bases in between. The CDR3 runs to 14 residues. Germline V CDR1 and CDR2: LGHNA, YSLEER. This CDR3 is CASSLGRGSDTQYF. Here the CDR3 DNA reads TGCGCCAGCAGCCTCGGAAGGGGCTCAGATACGCAGTATTTT.

This clonotype showed up just once. The chain combines TRBV7-6 with TRBJ2-2, with D possibly TRBD2 on 6 matching bases. Trimming took off 5 bases at V and 3 bases at J, with 13 bases between the two ends. Germline V gene lookup returns CDR1 SGHVS and CDR2 FNYEAQ. The CDR3 sequence is 15 residues long. CDR3 sequence: CASSRGTWDTGELFF. In nucleotides, the CDR3 is TGTGCCAGCAGCCGCGGGACTTGGGACACCGGGGAGCTGTTTTTT.